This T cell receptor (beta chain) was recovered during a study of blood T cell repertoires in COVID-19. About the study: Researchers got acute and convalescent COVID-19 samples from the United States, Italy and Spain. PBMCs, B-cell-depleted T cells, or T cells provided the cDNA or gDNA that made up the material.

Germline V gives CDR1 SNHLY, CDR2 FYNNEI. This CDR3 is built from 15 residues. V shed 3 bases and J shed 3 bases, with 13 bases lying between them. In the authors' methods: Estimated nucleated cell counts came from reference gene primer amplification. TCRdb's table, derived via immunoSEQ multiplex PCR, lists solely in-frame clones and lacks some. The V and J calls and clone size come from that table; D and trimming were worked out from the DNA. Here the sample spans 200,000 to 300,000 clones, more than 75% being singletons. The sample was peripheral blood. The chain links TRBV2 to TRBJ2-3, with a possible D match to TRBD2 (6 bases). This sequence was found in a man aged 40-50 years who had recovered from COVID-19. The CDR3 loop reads CASSEVADPTDTQYF. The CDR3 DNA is TGTGCCAGCAGTGAGGTAGCGGACCCGACAGATACGCAGTATTTT.